This TCR beta chain was obtained from a study of T cell changes during pregnancy in multiple sclerosis. Clones were read by immunoSEQ multiplex PCR, and TCRdb kept only the in-frame ones, dropping some. The table includes 85,000 to 130,000 clones, 94% detected once. V lost 3 bases, J lost 4 bases, and 14 bases stayed unmatched. The CDR3 extends over 18 amino acids. CDR1 and CDR2 from the germline V gene are LNHDA and SQIVND (reference sequence). The specimen was peripheral blood, collected before pregnancy. The chain recombines TRBV19 with TRBJ1-2; 10 bases are a match to TRBD1. The receptor's source is a female donor with multiple sclerosis, enrolled in a pregnancy study. In nucleotides, the CDR3 is TGTGCCAGTAGTATTGGGACCGGACAGGGGGTTTGGGGCTATGGCTACACCTTC. As protein: CASSIGTGQGVWGYGYTF. The full variable domain, its missing parts supplied by reference TRBV19 and TRBJ1-2, is DGGITQSPKYLFRKEGQNVTLSCEQNLNHDAMYWYRQDPGQGLRLIYYSQIVNDFQKGDIAEGYSVSREKKESFPLTVTSAQKNPTAFYLCASSIGTGQGVWGYGYTFGSGTRLTVV.